This T cell receptor (beta chain) was sequenced during a study of T cell responses to AZD1222 COVID-19 vaccine listed by TCRdb under 2021. A note on the overall study: Because spike-specific TCR depth and breadth did not differ between the two schedules, AZD1222 recipients who got a second dose at roughly 4 weeks were pooled with those who got a second dose at roughly 12 weeks. Trial participants were enrolled by age into 18-55, 56-69 and 70-plus year subgroups, with approximately 150, 28 and 58 TCR-sequenced participants respectively. A total of just over 230 trial participants underwent TCR sequencing, of whom 207 had received two doses of AZD1222 and approximately 25 had received two doses of the MenACWY control vaccine.

Study-wide findings and limitations: The 56-69-year group was small, and its depth increase did not reach significance, likely because of low power. Epitopes outside the regions mutated in the B.1.351 and B.1.1.7 variants were reportedly recognized by nearly half of the unique spike-specific TCRs. Conclusions about previously exposed vaccinees are limited, since just a handful of AZD1222 recipients were seropositive for SARS-CoV-2 at baseline. The whole spike protein was spanned by vaccine-associated CD4 TCRs, and dominant responses were seen in regions 160-218 and 743-854. Because no samples from the day 14 peak response were available, repertoires could be characterized only after the peak T cell response. A significant rise in spike-specific TCR breadth and depth was observed after two AZD1222 doses relative to day 0 and relative to MenACWY recipients. Most participants were white British and females outnumbered males, and the authors suggested that clonal diversity may have been underestimated.

This specimen's time point label, per the study, means: baseline before first vaccination. The vaccinee samples were drawn from two UK trials, COV001 and COV002, one of which was a single-blind randomized controlled phase 2/3 trial testing AZD1222 (ChAdOx1 nCoV-19) in healthy adults. Trial participant PBMC samples were collected at day 0 and day 28 after the second dose for TCRbeta chain sequencing. Of note for this clone: No cognate antigen has been identified for it. Per-nucleotide qualities are absent, and no much larger clonotype sits a single base away.

The CDR3 regions of human TCRbeta chains were analyzed by immunosequencing. The source study handled its data this way. TCRs in the repertoires were compared against a reference library of SARS-CoV-2-specific TCRs that had been generated with the MIRA antigen-specificity platform. Breadth was defined as the fraction of unique TCRs that were SARS-CoV-2-associated. Depth was defined as the fraction of total T cells that were SARS-CoV-2-associated. Using the MIRA data, each spike-specific TCR was assigned both to the spike region to which the TCR was reactive and to a CD4 or CD8 class. Log10-transformed breadth and depth values were compared by one-way ANOVA with Sidak's multiple comparisons tests. TCRdb stores this immuneACCESS table with in-frame sequences only. Part of the clones is absent; in the studies checked, under half of the shortfall reflects unresolved V genes, and no reason is known for the rest. V and J calls and clone size come straight from that table; D and trimming were deduced from the DNA. For this sample there are approximately 260,000 clones; 85% to 95% appear just once. Of the sample, 0.55% is held by the ten largest clones.

Source: peripheral blood, taken on day 0 of AZD1222 vaccination. The source of this sequence is an adult in good health.

The CDR3 reads as follows: CASSAQGYRELFF. Here is the DNA: TGTGCCAGTAGTGCCCAGGGGTATAGGGAGCTGTTTTTT. The chain is encoded by TRBV19 joined to TRBJ2-2; 6 matching bases give a weak D call of TRBD1. In the germline V gene (reference sequence), CDR1 corresponds to LNHDA and CDR2 to SQIVND. The CDR3 holds 13 amino acids from the cysteine to the phenylalanine. Only the CDR3 region is kept as DNA, spanning 39 bases read in frame from base 1. V and J are truncated by 5 bases and 9 bases respectively, leaving an intervening sequence of 13 bases.